Below, 10 T cell receptor beta chains from the same sample are listed, as sequenced in a study of blood T cell repertoires in COVID-19. Using immunoSEQ multiplex PCR, the repertoire was profiled, and TCRdb retains in-frame clones only, with some absent. The repertoire has 200,000 to 250,000 clones, about 90% of them found once; the top ten carry approximately 3.1%. The sequenced sample was PBMCs or T cells enriched from blood (not recorded which). These receptors all stem from a woman in her forties or fifties in a cohort exposed to, infected with or recovered from COVID-19 (not recorded which).

The chain recombines TRBV5-1 with TRBJ1-1; 10 bases align to TRBD1. The CDR3 spans 18 residues. V gave up 4 bases and J gave up 1 base; unmatched junction bases: 13. Germline lookup yields CDR1 SGHRS and CDR2 YFSETQ. CDR3 sequence reads: CASSSRDRGNYPNTEAFF. For the CDR3, the DNA is TGCGCCAGCAGCAGCCGGGACAGGGGAAACTATCCGAACACTGAAGCTTTCTTT.

CDR3 DNA sequence: TGTGCCAGCAGTAATCGCCGGGACAGGGGGCGCCTCTATGGCTACACCTTC. Protein: CASSNRRDRGRLYGYTF. This rearrangement joins TRBV2 to TRBJ1-2; 12 bases agree with TRBD1. From germline, CDR1 is SNHLY and CDR2 FYNNEI. The trim removed 5 bases at V and 4 bases at J, leaving 11 bases unmatched. This CDR3 is built from 17 residues.

The V and J genes are TRBV7-2 and TRBJ2-1; D is perhaps TRBD2 (6 bases). Looked up from germline, CDR1 is SGHTA and CDR2 is FQGNSA. V dropped 3 bases and J dropped 7 bases, with 13 bases sitting between them. This CDR3 spans 14 amino acids. The chain's CDR3 is CASSFGGGANEQFF. CDR3 nucleotides: TGTGCCAGCAGCTTCGGGGGAGGCGCAAATGAGCAGTTCTTC.

V and J are TRBV21-1 and TRBJ2-7; TRBD2 is the table's D call and was not checked against the DNA. TRBV21-1 is described as a pseudogene. CDR3 length: 14 amino acids. The DNA of the CDR3 is TGTGCCAGCCCCGGGGGGTTCGTTCCGAACGAGCAGTACTTC. Amino acids: CASPGGFVPNEQYF.

A single count supports this clone. The chain recombines TRBV3-1 (or the pseudogene TRBV3-2) with TRBJ1-2, with 8 nucleotides matching TRBD1. This CDR3 spans 17 amino acids. V dropped 8 bases and J dropped 0; count of bases not matched to a gene: 14. The V gene's germline CDR1 is LGHDT and CDR2 YNNKEL (reference sequence). DNA of the CDR3: TGTGCCAGCGGTGTGGGGACAGGCCGACCCTCTAACTATGGCTACACCTTC. Translation gives CASGVGTGRPSNYGYTF.

V is TRBV10-3 and J is TRBJ1-3; maybe TRBD1 (5 bases). This CDR3 is built from 16 residues. Per germline, CDR1 ENHRY and CDR2 SYGVKD. Trimming removed 0 bases from V and 0 bases from J, with 9 bases in between. In DNA, the CDR3 is TGTGCCATCAGTGAGTCTGGGACTAGCTCTGGAAACACCATATATTTT. Amino acid sequence: CAISESGTSSGNTIYF.

The rearrangement joins TRBV12-3 or TRBV12-4 to TRBJ2-2, with a possible D match to TRBD1 (5 bases). The CDR3 totals 13 residues. The V gene lost 8 bases and the J gene lost 7 bases, with 14 bases spanning the gap. The CDR3 coding sequence is TGTGCCAGCCAACAGGCTTATGGCGGGGAGCTGTTTTTT. Translated, it gives CASQQAYGGELFF.

The rearrangement links TRBV4-2 to TRBJ2-7; 9 bases align to TRBD1. CDR3 length: 16 amino acids. The germline V gene has CDR1 LGHNA and CDR2 YNFKEQ. Trimming took 3 bases from V and 6 from J; bases not matched to a gene: 12. The CDR3 DNA is TGTGCCAGCAGCCAGGTCCGAGGGACAGGGCACGGCGAGCAGTACTTC. It yields the protein CASSQVRGTGHGEQYF.

The V gene is TRBV6-2 or TRBV6-3, the J gene TRBJ2-5, with 9 bases lining up with TRBD2. Germline CDR1 reads MNHEY; CDR2 reads SVGEGT. This CDR3 is 15 amino acids long. V shed 5 bases, J shed 5 bases, and the junction held 9 bases outside the gene matches. CDR3 residues: CASSDVLAGQETQYF. CDR3 DNA: TGTGCCAGCAGTGATGTTCTAGCGGGGCAGGAGACCCAGTACTTC.

This clone has just one count. The chain recombines TRBV2 with TRBJ1-5, with a tentative D call TRBD1 (6 bases). Trimming removed 3 bases at V and 5 bases at J, with 11 bases between. The CDR3 consists of 14 residues. The germline V gene encodes CDR1 SNHLY and CDR2 FYNNEI. The CDR3 DNA is TGTGCCAGCAGTGACCTGGACAGCTATCAGCCCCAGCATTTT. Amino acid sequence: CASSDLDSYQPQHF.